The T cell receptor beta chain under discussion was sequenced for a study of follicular helper T cells after annual influenza vaccination. Notes on the study in general: Only about 8.5-21% of analyzed cells yielded productive TCRB sequences.

Sequencing used immunoSEQ multiplex PCR; TCRdb keeps in-frame clones, though not all of them. The sample records approximately 8,500 clones, around four fifths being singletons. This CDR3 has 14 residues. V lost 8 bases, J lost 4 bases, and 15 bases lay in between. The V gene's germline CDR1 is SEHNR and CDR2 FQNEAQ (reference sequence). Time point indicated: 2015-2016 season, 7 days after influenza vaccination. Between about 40 and 110 mL of blood was drawn per time point. On this clone itself: Antigen unknown.

The clonotype was recovered from an adult who received the influenza vaccine. This chain links TRBV7-9 with TRBJ1-3; TRBD1 is a possible D gene (5 bases). This specimen was CXCR5+ CD38- circulating T follicular helper cells from blood, taken 7 days after influenza vaccination. Noted subset: circulating Tfh, non-naive CD4+CXCR5+PD-1+ (ICOS+CD38+ or ICOS-CD38-). The CDR3 DNA reads as TGTGCCAGCTCAGATTGGGGCGGCGGAAACACCATATATTTT. Translation gives CASSDWGGGNTIYF. The full variable domain, its missing parts supplied by reference TRBV7-9 and TRBJ1-3, is DTGVSQNPRHKITKRGQNVTFRCDPISEHNRLYWYRQTLGQGPEFLTYFQNEAQLEKSRLLSDRFSAERPKGSFSTLEIQRTEQGDSAMYLCASSDWGGGNTIYFGEGSWLTVV.